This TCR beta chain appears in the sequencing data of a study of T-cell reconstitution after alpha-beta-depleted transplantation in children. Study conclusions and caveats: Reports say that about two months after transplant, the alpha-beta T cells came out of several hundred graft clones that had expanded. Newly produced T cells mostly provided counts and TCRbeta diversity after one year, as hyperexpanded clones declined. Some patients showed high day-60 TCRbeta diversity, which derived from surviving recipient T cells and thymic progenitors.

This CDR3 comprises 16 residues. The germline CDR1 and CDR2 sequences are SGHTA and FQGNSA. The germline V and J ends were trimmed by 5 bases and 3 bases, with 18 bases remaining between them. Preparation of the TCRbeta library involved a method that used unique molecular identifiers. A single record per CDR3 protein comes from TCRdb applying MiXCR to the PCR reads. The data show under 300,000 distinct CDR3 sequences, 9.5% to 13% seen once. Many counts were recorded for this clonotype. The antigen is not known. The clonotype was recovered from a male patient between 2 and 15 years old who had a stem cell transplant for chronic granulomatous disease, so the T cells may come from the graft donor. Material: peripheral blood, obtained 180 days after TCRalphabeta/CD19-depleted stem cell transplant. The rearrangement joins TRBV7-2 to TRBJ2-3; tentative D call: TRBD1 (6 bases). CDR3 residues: CASSDTHRDATDTQYF. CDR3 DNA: TGTGCCAGCAGCGACACACACAGGGATGCAACAGATACGCAGTATTTT.